This T cell receptor beta chain is drawn from a study of T cells in Graves' hyperthyroidism and ophthalmopathy. RNA transcripts gave rise to amplified TCR beta CDR3 regions. TCR CDR3 underwent first-round RT-PCR with the HTBI primer set. A single record per CDR3 protein comes from TCRdb applying MiXCR to the multiplex PCR reads. The table lists approximately 350,000 distinct CDR3 sequences, 13% to 15% of them singletons. The source material was blood. The TCR comes from a woman aged 55-69 years with Graves' ophthalmopathy.

The CDR3 spells CASSQEVEGGSGYTF. CDR3 coding DNA: TGCGCCAGCAGCCAAGAGGTGGAAGGAGGCAGCGGCTACACCTTC. This rearrangement joins TRBV4-1 to TRBJ1-2; D not resolved. Germline lookup yields CDR1 MGHRA and CDR2 YSYEKL. Trimming took 0 bases from V and 8 from J, leaving 16 bases between them. CDR3 size: 15 residues.